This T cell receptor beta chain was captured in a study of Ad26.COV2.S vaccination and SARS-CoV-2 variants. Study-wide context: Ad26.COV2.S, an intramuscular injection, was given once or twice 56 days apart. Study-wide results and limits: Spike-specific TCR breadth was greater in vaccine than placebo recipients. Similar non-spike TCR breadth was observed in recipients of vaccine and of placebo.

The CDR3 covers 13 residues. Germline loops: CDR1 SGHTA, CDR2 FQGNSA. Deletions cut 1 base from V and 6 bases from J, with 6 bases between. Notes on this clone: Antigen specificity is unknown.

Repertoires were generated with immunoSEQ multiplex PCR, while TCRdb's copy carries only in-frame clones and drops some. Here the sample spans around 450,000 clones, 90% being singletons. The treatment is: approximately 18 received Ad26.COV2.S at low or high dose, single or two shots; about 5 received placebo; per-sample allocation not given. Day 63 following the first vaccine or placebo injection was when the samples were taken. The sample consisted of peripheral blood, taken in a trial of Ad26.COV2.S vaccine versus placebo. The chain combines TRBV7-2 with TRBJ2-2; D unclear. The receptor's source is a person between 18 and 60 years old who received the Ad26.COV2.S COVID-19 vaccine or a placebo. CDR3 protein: CASSLGQAGELFF. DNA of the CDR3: TGTGCCAGCAGCTTAGGACAAGCCGGGGAGCTGTTTTTT.